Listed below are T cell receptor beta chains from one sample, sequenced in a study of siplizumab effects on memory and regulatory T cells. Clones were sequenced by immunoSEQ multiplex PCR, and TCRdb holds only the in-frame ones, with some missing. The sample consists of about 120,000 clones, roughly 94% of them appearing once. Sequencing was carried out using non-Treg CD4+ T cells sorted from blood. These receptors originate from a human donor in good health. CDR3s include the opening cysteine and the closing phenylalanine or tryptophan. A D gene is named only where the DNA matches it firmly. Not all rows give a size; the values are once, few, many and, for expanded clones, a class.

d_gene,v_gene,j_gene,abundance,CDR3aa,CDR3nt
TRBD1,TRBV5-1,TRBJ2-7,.,CASSSTGGFYEQYF,TGCGCCAGCAGCTCGACAGGGGGCTTTTACGAGCAGTACTTC
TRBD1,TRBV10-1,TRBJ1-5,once,CASTLKRTGRNQPQHF,TGCGCCAGCACCCTAAAGAGGACAGGTAGGAATCAGCCCCAGCATTTT
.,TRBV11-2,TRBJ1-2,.,CASSLEAGTYGYTF,TGTGCCAGCAGCTTAGAGGCAGGAACCTATGGCTACACCTTC
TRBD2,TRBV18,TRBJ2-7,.,CASSSRAGASYEQYF,TGTGCCAGCTCATCGCGGGCGGGAGCATCCTACGAGCAGTACTTC
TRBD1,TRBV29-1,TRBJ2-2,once,CSVIQGGTGELFF,TGCAGCGTAATACAGGGGGGAACCGGGGAGCTGTTTTTT
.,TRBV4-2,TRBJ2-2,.,CASSPIQGGGTGELFF,TGTGCCAGCAGTCCTATTCAGGGGGGAGGTACCGGGGAGCTGTTTTTT
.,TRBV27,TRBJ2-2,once,CASSLSLNTGELFF,TGTGCCAGCAGCCTGTCCCTTAACACCGGGGAGCTGTTTTTT
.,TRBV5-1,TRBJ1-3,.,CASSFGGSASGNTIYF,TGCGCCAGCAGCTTCGGGGGGTCGGCCTCTGGAAACACCATATATTTT
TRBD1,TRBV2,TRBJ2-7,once,CASSEPPRGSRVGLEQYF,TGTGCCAGCAGTGAGCCCCCCAGGGGGTCAAGGGTGGGGTTGGAGCAGTACTTC
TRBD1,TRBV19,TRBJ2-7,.,CASSSWDSSYEQYF,TGTGCCAGTAGTTCCTGGGACAGCTCCTACGAGCAGTACTTC
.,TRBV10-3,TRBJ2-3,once,CAISEPTLGGESTDTQYF,TGTGCCATCAGTGAGCCGACCCTTGGAGGGGAGAGCACAGATACGCAGTATTTT
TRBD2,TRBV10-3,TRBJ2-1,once,CAITPGLAGGDEQFF,TGTGCCATCACCCCGGGACTAGCGGGAGGGGATGAGCAGTTCTTC
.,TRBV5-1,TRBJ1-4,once,CASSLGPSTNEKLFF,TGCGCCAGCAGCCTGGGGCCGTCAACTAATGAAAAACTGTTTTTT
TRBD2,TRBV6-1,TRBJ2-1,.,CASIQRGENEQFF,TGTGCCAGCATCCAGCGGGGGGAGAATGAGCAGTTCTTC
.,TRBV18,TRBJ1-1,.,CASSPSHGGLSTEAFF,TGTGCCAGCTCACCAAGCCACGGGGGGCTTAGCACTGAAGCTTTCTTT
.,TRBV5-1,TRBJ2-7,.,CASSGYSTGEQYF,TGCGCCAGCAGCGGTTATTCCACGGGGGAGCAGTACTTC
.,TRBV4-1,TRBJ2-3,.,CASSQVTVTDTQYF,TGCGCCAGCAGCCAAGTGACAGTCACAGATACGCAGTATTTT
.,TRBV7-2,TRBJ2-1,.,CASSLGTARGGTYNEQFF,TGTGCCAGCAGCTTAGGGACGGCCCGTGGGGGGACATACAATGAGCAGTTCTTC
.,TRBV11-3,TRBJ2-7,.,CASSLKGIEQYF,TGTGCCAGCAGCTTAAAGGGAATCGAGCAGTACTTC
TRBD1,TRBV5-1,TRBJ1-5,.,CASRSGTGASNQPQHF,TGCGCCAGCAGGTCCGGGACAGGGGCTAGCAATCAGCCCCAGCATTTT
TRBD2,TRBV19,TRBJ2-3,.,CASSITLAGTDTQYF,TGTGCCAGTAGTATTACCCTAGCGGGGACAGATACGCAGTATTTT
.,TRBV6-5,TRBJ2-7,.,CASSYQSTLLDEQYF,TGTGCCAGCAGTTACCAGTCGACTCTTTTGGACGAGCAGTACTTC
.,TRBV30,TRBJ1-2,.,CAWSVNAGGYTF,TGTGCCTGGAGTGTAAATGCGGGGGGCTACACCTTC
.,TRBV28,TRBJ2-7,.,CASSRRTLYEQYF,TGTGCCAGCAGTCGCCGGACTCTTTACGAGCAGTACTTC
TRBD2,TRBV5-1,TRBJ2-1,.,CASSLVPTSGYNEQFF,TGCGCCAGCAGCTTGGTCCCGACTAGCGGCTACAATGAGCAGTTCTTC
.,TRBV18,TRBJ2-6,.,CASSPITQGQGASGANVLTF,TGTGCCAGCTCACCAATCACACAAGGGCAGGGAGCCTCTGGGGCCAACGTCCTGACTTTC